These 14 T cell receptor beta chains share one sample of origin, sequenced in a study of T cell responses to AZD1222 COVID-19 vaccine. Only in-frame clones appear in the TCRdb table, and some are missing; sequencing was by immunoSEQ multiplex PCR. The top ten clones hold 0.9% to 1.1% of a sample with roughly 200,000 clones, approximately 94% of them seen once. The starting material was peripheral blood, obtained on day 0 of MenACWY control vaccination. These receptors were collected from an adult in good health.

The V and J genes are TRBV5-1 and TRBJ2-7, with unresolved D. Deletions cut 4 bases from V and 3 bases from J, with 5 bases between. The length of the CDR3 is 11 residues. Germline V lookup: CDR1 SGHRS, CDR2 YFSETQ. The CDR3 loop is CASSADYEQYF. CDR3 coding DNA: TGCGCCAGCAGCGCAGACTACGAGCAGTACTTC.

This clone is a singleton in its sample. The chain links TRBV19 to TRBJ1-1; 7 nucleotides line up with TRBD1. This CDR3 is built from 15 residues. Germline CDR1 LNHDA, CDR2 SQIVND (reference sequence). Trimming cost V 1 base and J 1 base; bases outside gene matches: 3. The CDR3 is CASSIVTGANTEAFF. In DNA, the CDR3 is TGTGCCAGTAGTATAGTTACAGGGGCGAACACTGAAGCTTTCTTT.

This rearrangement joins TRBV5-8 to TRBJ1-1; D is unresolved. The germline V gene has CDR1 SGHTS and CDR2 YDEGEE. CDR3 length equals 11 residues. Deletions cut 2 bases from V and 7 bases from J, with 6 bases between. For the CDR3, the DNA is TGTGCCAGCAGCTTAGGCGGTGAAGCTTTCTTT. It codes for CASSLGGEAFF.

About this clone itself: Other DNA variants within this sample encode the same CDR3. The genes are TRBV10-3 and TRBJ1-2, with 9 positions matching TRBD1. V trimming: 6 bases; J trimming: 6 bases; junction bases outside the gene matches: 2. Germline V gene data show CDR1 as ENHRY and CDR2 as SYGVKD. This CDR3 region has 12 residues. CDR3: CAISRTGDGYTF. The CDR3 coding sequence is TGTGCCATCAGCCGGACAGGGGATGGCTACACCTTC.

The CDR3 reads CASSFAPGTEAFF. Here the CDR3 DNA reads TGCGCCAGCAGCTTCGCCCCCGGCACTGAAGCTTTCTTT. V gene TRBV5-1 combines with J gene TRBJ1-1; D gene uncertain. Trimming stripped 2 bases from V and 4 bases from J, with 9 bases between. This CDR3 region has 13 residues. Germline lookup yields CDR1 SGHRS and CDR2 YFSETQ.

The gene calls are TRBV28 and TRBJ1-2; D is ambiguous. From germline, CDR1 is MDHEN and CDR2 SYDVKM. The CDR3 is 11 amino acids. V lost 3 bases, J lost 8 bases, and 7 bases lay in between. The CDR3 DNA follows: TGTGCCAGCAGTTTCAATGTAGGCTACACCTTC. Translating gives CASSFNVGYTF.

The CDR3 coding sequence is TGTGCCAGTAGTATGGAAGGTACTTTTAATGAAAAACTGTTTTTT. Translated: CASSMEGTFNEKLFF. The chain uses TRBV19 and TRBJ1-4; no clear D. The CDR3 covers 15 residues. Germline lookup yields CDR1 LNHDA and CDR2 SQIVND (reference sequence). V was shortened by 3 bases and J by 4 bases, with 12 bases between the two germline ends.

This clone was counted once. The V call is TRBV6-4, the J call TRBJ1-1; D unclear. Trimming cost V 0 bases and J 5 bases, with 10 bases left between them. CDR3 length: 14 residues. CDR1 is MRHNA, CDR2 SNTAGT, per germline. The CDR3 nucleotides are TGTGCCAGCAGTGACTCGAAGGGCGGAACTGAAGCTTTCTTT. Translation gives CASSDSKGGTEAFF.

V is TRBV7-2 and J is TRBJ1-1; D call uncertain. Germline V CDR1 and CDR2: SGHTA, FQGNSA. CDR3 size: 13 residues. Trimming removed 7 bases from V and 0 bases from J, with 9 bases in between. CDR3 sequence: CASKGPVNTEAFF. The DNA for the CDR3 is TGTGCCAGCAAAGGGCCGGTGAACACTGAAGCTTTCTTT.

This clone occurred once. This chain links TRBV6-5 with TRBJ1-5, with D tentatively TRBD1 (5 bases). Germline V CDR1 and CDR2: MNHEY, SVGAGI. The CDR3 runs 15 residues. The germline V and J ends were trimmed by 2 bases and 8 bases, with 16 bases remaining between them. CDR3 in DNA: TGTGCCAGCAGTTACACCGCCGGGGGGAGCGAGCCCCAGCATTTT. This translates into CASSYTAGGSEPQHF.

The chain recombines TRBV19 with TRBJ1-2; D may be TRBD1 (5 bases). Trimming pared 5 bases from V and 2 bases from J, leaving 18 bases between. CDR1 and CDR2 (germline): LNHDA, SQIVND (reference sequence). The CDR3 has 16 residues. The DNA of the CDR3 is TGTGCCAGTAGTTTATCACCGGGACTGCTGAACTATGGCTACACCTTC. Translated, it gives CASSLSPGLLNYGYTF.

The table lists this clone with a few counts. V and J are TRBV18 and TRBJ1-6, with 7 bases identical to TRBD1. CDR1 KGHSH and CDR2 LQKENI come from the germline V gene. The CDR3 is 18 residues long. Germline trimming cut 3 bases from V and 0 bases from J; bases unmatched to any gene: 8. CDR3 sequence reads: CASSPETGLSSYNSPLHF. DNA of the CDR3: TGTGCCAGCTCACCGGAGACAGGGCTCAGCTCCTATAATTCACCCCTCCACTTT.

This clone was recorded once. The chain joins TRBV5-8 to TRBJ1-2; D possibly corresponds to TRBD1 (6 bases). The CDR3 extends over 13 amino acids. CDR1 SGHTS and CDR2 YDEGEE come from the germline V gene. Trimming removed 0 bases from V and 5 bases from J, with 8 bases in between. CDR3 protein: CASSLDREYGYTF. DNA for the CDR3: TGTGCCAGCAGCTTGGACAGGGAGTATGGCTACACCTTC.

CDR3 sequence (DNA): TGTGCCAGCAGCTTATTACGGAAAAACATTCAGTACTTC. It codes for CASSLLRKNIQYF. This rearrangement joins TRBV13 to TRBJ2-4, with D unresolved. CDR3 size: 13 residues. Germline V CDR1 and CDR2: PRHDT, FYEKMQ (reference sequence). V lost 2 bases and J lost 4, with 6 bases in between.